This T cell receptor (beta chain) stems from a study of CD8+ T cells in alopecia areata. The authors extracted RNA and reverse transcribed it into cDNA as the sequencing template. Data came from immunoSEQ multiplex PCR; TCRdb stores just in-frame clones and leaves some out. This sample carries 200,000 to 250,000 clones, about three fifths of them seen once, and the ten largest clones take roughly 4.2%. The treatment: oral pan-JAK inhibitor, 5-10 mg twice daily. The V gene lost 3 bases and the J gene lost 7 bases, with 10 bases spanning the gap. In germline, CDR1 is KGHSH, CDR2 LQKENI. The CDR3 runs to 13 residues. Comments on this clone: Its antigen remains unidentified. Other DNA sequences within the sample encode an identical CDR3.

Study-wide results and limits: Clonality was higher in lesional than normal scalp, especially in alopecia totalis/universalis.

The rearrangement joins TRBV18 to TRBJ1-5, with TRBD1 as a possible D gene (5 bases). The specimen comprised CD4+ T cells sorted from blood, sampled at week 4, from a patient treated with tofacitinib. This TCR derives from a human donor with alopecia areata. DNA of the CDR3: TGTGCCAGCTCACCGCAGGGTGGACAGCCCCAGCATTTT. It translates to CASSPQGGQPQHF.